These T cell receptor beta chains were read from a single sample in a study of shared T cell receptors in the human thymus. Only in-frame clones appear in the TCRdb table, and some are missing; sequencing was by immunoSEQ multiplex PCR. The table shows under 450,000 clones, with approximately 95% occurring only once. Sequences were obtained from thymocytes. The origin of the receptors is a human donor. CDR3s include the opening cysteine and the closing phenylalanine or tryptophan. Each record gives: V gene, J gene, D gene, CDR3 DNA, CDR3 protein. A D gene is named only where the DNA matches it firmly.

v_gene: TRBV28
j_gene: TRBJ2-7
d_gene: TRBD1
CDR3nt: TGTGCCAGCAGCTTATTGAGACAGGGGTCGACCTACGAGCAGTACTTC
CDR3aa: CASSLLRQGSTYEQYF

v_gene: TRBV13
j_gene: TRBJ2-7
d_gene: -
CDR3nt: TGTGCCAGCAGCTTAGCGGGAGTGTCCTACGAGCAGTACTTC
CDR3aa: CASSLAGVSYEQYF

v_gene: TRBV7-3
j_gene: TRBJ2-7
d_gene: TRBD2
CDR3nt: TGTGCCAGCAGCCGACTAGCGGGGGAGCAGTACTTC
CDR3aa: CASSRLAGEQYF

v_gene: TRBV30
j_gene: TRBJ2-1
d_gene: -
CDR3nt: TGTGCCTGGAGTCCGACAGGACACAATGAGCAGTTCTTC
CDR3aa: CAWSPTGHNEQFF

v_gene: TRBV2
j_gene: TRBJ2-7
d_gene: -
CDR3nt: TGTGCCAGCAGTGAAGCGCGGGTGCATTACGAGCAGTACTTC
CDR3aa: CASSEARVHYEQYF

v_gene: TRBV29-1
j_gene: TRBJ2-7
d_gene: -
CDR3nt: TGCAGCGTTGAAAGGACGAACGAGCAGTACTTC
CDR3aa: CSVERTNEQYF

v_gene: TRBV6-5
j_gene: TRBJ1-1
d_gene: TRBD1
CDR3nt: TGTGCCAGCAGTTCCGGACAGGGCGACACTGAAGCTTTCTTT
CDR3aa: CASSSGQGDTEAFF

v_gene: TRBV4-1
j_gene: TRBJ2-5
d_gene: TRBD2
CDR3nt: TGCGCCAGCAGCCGATCCACTAGCGGGAGTCAAGAGACCCAGTACTTC
CDR3aa: CASSRSTSGSQETQYF

v_gene: TRBV11-3
j_gene: TRBJ2-7
d_gene: -
CDR3nt: TGTGCCAGCAGCCCACACGGGGCCTCCTACGAGCAGTACTTC
CDR3aa: CASSPHGASYEQYF

v_gene: TRBV4-1
j_gene: TRBJ2-5
d_gene: -
CDR3nt: TGCGCCAGCAGCCACCCACTAGGGCCCTTGGAGACCCAGTACTTC
CDR3aa: CASSHPLGPLETQYF